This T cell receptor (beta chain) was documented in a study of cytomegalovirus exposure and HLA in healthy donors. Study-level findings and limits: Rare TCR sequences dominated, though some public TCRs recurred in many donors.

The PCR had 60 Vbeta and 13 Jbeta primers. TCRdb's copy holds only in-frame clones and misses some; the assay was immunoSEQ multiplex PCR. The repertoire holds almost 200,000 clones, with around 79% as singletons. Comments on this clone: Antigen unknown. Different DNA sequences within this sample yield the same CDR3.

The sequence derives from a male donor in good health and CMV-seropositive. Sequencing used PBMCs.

The CDR3 bases are TGTGCCAGCAGTTTGGTCAGGGGCTACGAGCAGTACTTC. Encoded protein: CASSLVRGYEQYF. V is TRBV27 and J is TRBJ2-7; perhaps TRBD1 as D (6 bases). CDR3 length: 13 amino acids. V was pared by 3 bases and J by 3 bases, with 9 bases between. Per the germline V gene, CDR1 is MNHEY and CDR2 is SMNVEV (reference sequence).